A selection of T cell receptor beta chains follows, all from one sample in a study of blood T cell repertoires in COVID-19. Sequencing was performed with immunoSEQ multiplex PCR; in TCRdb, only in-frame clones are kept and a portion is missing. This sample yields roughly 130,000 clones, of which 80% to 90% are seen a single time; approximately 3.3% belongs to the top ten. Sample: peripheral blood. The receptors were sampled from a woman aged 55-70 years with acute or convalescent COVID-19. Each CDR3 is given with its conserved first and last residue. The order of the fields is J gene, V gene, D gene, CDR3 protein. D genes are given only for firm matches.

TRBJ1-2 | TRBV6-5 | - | CASRISGDYGYTF
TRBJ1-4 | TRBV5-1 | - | CASSLAPREEKLFF
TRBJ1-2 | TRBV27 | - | CASSLKPHYGYTF
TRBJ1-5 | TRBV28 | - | CASSYVLGHQPQHF
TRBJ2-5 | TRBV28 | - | CASSLINQETQYF
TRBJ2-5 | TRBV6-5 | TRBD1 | CASSKQGRRETQYF
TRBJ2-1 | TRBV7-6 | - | CASSLAPGTHNEQFF
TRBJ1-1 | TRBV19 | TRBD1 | CASTDRGNTEAFF
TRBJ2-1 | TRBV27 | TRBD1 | CASSLRQGGGPSDNEQFF
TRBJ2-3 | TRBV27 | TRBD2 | CASRIQRGSTDTQYF
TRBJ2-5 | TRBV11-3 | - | CASSSLLDFETQYF
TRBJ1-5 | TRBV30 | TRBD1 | CAWDRGSSNQPQHF
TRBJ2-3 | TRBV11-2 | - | CASSLVMDTQYF
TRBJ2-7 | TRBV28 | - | CASSSVYAPQGWSYEQYF
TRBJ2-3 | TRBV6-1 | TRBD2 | CASSERGRASDTQYF
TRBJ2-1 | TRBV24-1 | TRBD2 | CATSDLLTTSVYNEQFF
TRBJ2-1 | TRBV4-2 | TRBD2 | CASSPELAGSYNEQFF
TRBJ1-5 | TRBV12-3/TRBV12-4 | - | CASSLRESQPQHF
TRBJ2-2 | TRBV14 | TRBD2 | CASSQGLVSAGELFF
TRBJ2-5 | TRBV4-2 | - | CASSRLQGNRETQYF
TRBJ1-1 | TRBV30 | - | CAWTLTYNTEAFF
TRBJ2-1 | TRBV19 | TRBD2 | CASKGTRGTYNEQFF
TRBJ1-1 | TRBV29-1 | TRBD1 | CSVAGTGEAFF
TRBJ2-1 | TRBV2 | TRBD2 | CASSEAWTSGYYNEQFF
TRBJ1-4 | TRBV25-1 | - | CASSVPGNEKLFF
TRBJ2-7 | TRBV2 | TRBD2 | CASQRETRNEQYF
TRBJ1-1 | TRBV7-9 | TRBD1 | CASSFRGVPTEAFF
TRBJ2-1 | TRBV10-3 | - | CAISGQSYNEQFF
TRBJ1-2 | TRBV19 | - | CASSREVGYTF
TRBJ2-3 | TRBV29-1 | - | CSGRSGVFYTDTQYF
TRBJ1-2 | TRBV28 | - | CASRPSGDPNYGYTF
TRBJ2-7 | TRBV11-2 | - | CASSSSYEQYF
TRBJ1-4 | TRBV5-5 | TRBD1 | CASSFTGAGEKLFF
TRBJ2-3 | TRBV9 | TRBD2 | CASSVALSGSDDTQYF
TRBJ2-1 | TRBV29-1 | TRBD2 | CSVERSGRANEQFF
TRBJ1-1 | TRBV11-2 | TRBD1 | CASSPRTGGTEAFF
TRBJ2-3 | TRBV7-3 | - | CASSLERGDTQYF
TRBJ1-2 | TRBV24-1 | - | CATFIPGTGYTF
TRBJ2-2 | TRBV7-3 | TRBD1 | CASSRLLGQGNTGELFF
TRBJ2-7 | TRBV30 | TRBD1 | CAWSRDREWNEQYF
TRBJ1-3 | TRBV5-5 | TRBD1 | CASSFQGANTIYF
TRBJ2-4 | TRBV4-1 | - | CASSQTGAKNIQYF
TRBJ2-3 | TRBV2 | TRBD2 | CASRSSGTLTDTQYF
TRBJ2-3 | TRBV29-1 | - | CSVCPNTDTQYF
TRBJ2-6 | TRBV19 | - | CASSAAGLSGANVLTF
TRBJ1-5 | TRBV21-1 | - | CASSEDRGHQPQHF
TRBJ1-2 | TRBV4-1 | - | CASSQVTGGGYGYTF
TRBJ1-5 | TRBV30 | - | CAWRTAGASGQPQHF